A selection of T cell receptor beta chains follows, all from one sample in a study of identical twins. TCRdb called the 5' RACE reads again in MiXCR, with one record for every CDR3 protein. The table includes fewer than 500,000 distinct CDR3 sequences, about 13% detected once. These data also formed part of another study, on yellow fever vaccine responses in identical twins.

Sequenced input: CD4+ T cells sorted from blood. These TCRs come from a woman younger than 35 in good health. Each CDR3 is given without its conserved first and last residue.

CDR3aa: ASSSLGEASDTQY
v_gene: TRBV6-5
j_gene: TRBJ2-3

CDR3aa: ASSVGLGGAKNIQY
v_gene: TRBV9
j_gene: TRBJ2-4

CDR3aa: ASSPTGSYLESGANVLT
v_gene: TRBV6-1
j_gene: TRBJ2-6

CDR3aa: ASSLGRAQQETQY
v_gene: TRBV5-1
j_gene: TRBJ2-5

CDR3aa: ASAREGRDEQF
v_gene: TRBV27
j_gene: TRBJ2-1

CDR3aa: ASSTIAEAF
v_gene: TRBV2
j_gene: TRBJ1-1

CDR3aa: ASSLSEELF
v_gene: TRBV7-2
j_gene: TRBJ2-2

CDR3aa: ASSMTRSYEQY
v_gene: TRBV6-2/TRBV6-3
j_gene: TRBJ2-7

CDR3aa: ASSIPGERAQY
v_gene: TRBV28
j_gene: TRBJ2-5

CDR3aa: ASSPTSDPYNEQF
v_gene: TRBV5-1
j_gene: TRBJ2-1

CDR3aa: SASRGGTEAF
v_gene: TRBV20-1
j_gene: TRBJ1-1

CDR3aa: TPEGQGSSYEQY
v_gene: TRBV20-1
j_gene: TRBJ2-7

CDR3aa: ASSSRDTFPT
v_gene: TRBV19
j_gene: TRBJ1-2

CDR3aa: ASSLRTTYEQY
v_gene: TRBV3-1
j_gene: TRBJ2-7

CDR3aa: ASSSSTSGSTDTQY
v_gene: TRBV28
j_gene: TRBJ2-3

CDR3aa: ASSWGPMNTEAF
v_gene: TRBV5-1
j_gene: TRBJ1-1

CDR3aa: ASSSSSGMVGEQF
v_gene: TRBV3-1
j_gene: TRBJ2-1

CDR3aa: ASSLAVGGTYEQY
v_gene: TRBV7-2
j_gene: TRBJ2-7

CDR3aa: ASSPARFSYEQY
v_gene: TRBV5-5
j_gene: TRBJ2-7

CDR3aa: ASIRDREVGANVLT
v_gene: TRBV12-3/TRBV12-4
j_gene: TRBJ2-6

CDR3aa: ASSMVLAAVYNNEQF
v_gene: TRBV19
j_gene: TRBJ2-1

CDR3aa: ASSLIWLAGNEQF
v_gene: TRBV7-9
j_gene: TRBJ2-1

CDR3aa: ASSPGQGARSNQPQH
v_gene: TRBV19
j_gene: TRBJ1-5

CDR3aa: ASSLEGRPGHTYEQY
v_gene: TRBV5-1
j_gene: TRBJ2-7

CDR3aa: ASSRPGQGSNEQY
v_gene: TRBV14
j_gene: TRBJ2-7

CDR3aa: ATSRGFQETQY
v_gene: TRBV24-1
j_gene: TRBJ2-5

CDR3aa: ASIGQGIANEQF
v_gene: TRBV6-2/TRBV6-3
j_gene: TRBJ2-1

CDR3aa: ATSRLRGSYEQY
v_gene: TRBV15
j_gene: TRBJ2-7

CDR3aa: ATSRGFERGTQSTDTQC
v_gene: TRBV15
j_gene: TRBJ2-3

CDR3aa: ASSLVLGNTGELF
v_gene: TRBV7-2
j_gene: TRBJ2-2

CDR3aa: ASSFAGANEQF
v_gene: TRBV19
j_gene: TRBJ2-1

CDR3aa: ASRRAGPSYEQY
v_gene: TRBV28
j_gene: TRBJ2-7

CDR3aa: ASSFWGAGGYT
v_gene: TRBV5-1
j_gene: TRBJ1-2

CDR3aa: ASSSGGWSSYEQY
v_gene: TRBV5-1
j_gene: TRBJ2-7

CDR3aa: SARDHLRTFYEQY
v_gene: TRBV20-1
j_gene: TRBJ2-7

CDR3aa: ASSFTRGANTGELF
v_gene: TRBV7-9
j_gene: TRBJ2-2

CDR3aa: AWSVTREEQY
v_gene: TRBV30
j_gene: TRBJ2-7